This T cell receptor (beta chain) was sequenced in a study of CD8 T cells in Susac syndrome. General observations from the study: The authors acknowledged that the study's TCR sequencing and HLA analysis involved relatively few individuals.

As regards this clonotype: As yet, its antigen is unknown.

Roughly 0.45 to 1 ug RNA was reverse transcribed with random hexamers. TCRdb redid the calling of the immunoSEQ multiplex PCR reads with MiXCR, one entry per CDR3 protein. The sample yields approximately 260,000 distinct CDR3 sequences, about 96% seen once. V was cut by 4 bases and J by 4 bases, with 17 bases left in between. Per germline, CDR1 SGHNT and CDR2 YYREEE (reference sequence). The CDR3 totals 15 residues. Sequencing used CD4+ T cells from PBMCs. V is TRBV5-4 and J is TRBJ2-5; the D gene is possibly TRBD2 (5 bases). The receptor was isolated from a human donor with Susac syndrome. The CDR3 nucleotides are TGTGCCAGCAGCAGTAAGCGGTCGATGGTAGAGACCCAGTACTTC. It is translated as CASSSKRSMVETQYF.